This is a list of T cell receptor beta chains from one sample in a study of identical twins. MiXCR, run by TCRdb on the 5' RACE reads, gives a single entry per CDR3 protein. This sample has 450,000 or so distinct CDR3 sequences; 14% occur once, and the top ten carry around 0.57%. The data also belong to a second study, concerning yellow fever vaccine responses in identical twins.

The specimen sequenced was CD4+ T cells sorted from blood. The receptors were gathered from a young woman in good health. The conserved cysteine and the conserved F or W are not part of the CDR3 here. The order of the fields is V gene, J gene, CDR3 protein.

TRBV11-3,TRBJ2-1,ASSRSGSESYNEQF
TRBV6-5,TRBJ2-2,ASSLKSATPGELF
TRBV19,TRBJ1-1,ASRNPGEAF
TRBV11-3,TRBJ2-3,ASSLRDNTDTQY
TRBV20-1,TRBJ2-3,SARSGWSPDTQY
TRBV19,TRBJ2-5,ASSPTGSGETQY
TRBV5-1,TRBJ2-2,ASSLTISGGAGGELF
TRBV11-2,TRBJ2-6,ASSPRGQGALGANVLT
TRBV30,TRBJ2-7,AWRRTGVEQY
TRBV20-1,TRBJ2-7,SAGDYSYEQY
TRBV6-2/TRBV6-3,TRBJ2-3,ASSSMWLATDTQY
TRBV5-1,TRBJ2-7,ASSTGQGTAGEQY
TRBV18,TRBJ2-6,ASSPRQGDSGANVLT
TRBV7-9,TRBJ1-4,ASSSRTAIEKLF
TRBV7-2,TRBJ1-1,ASSPVMGGAGTEAF
TRBV9,TRBJ2-7,ASSVGYSTSTGQY
TRBV12-5,TRBJ2-3,ASGFGTAISTDTQY
TRBV12-3/TRBV12-4,TRBJ1-6,ASRPGQLYNSPLH
TRBV5-1,TRBJ2-5,ASSLVPSGGPTQY
TRBV7-2,TRBJ1-5,ASSLTTTKGQPQH
TRBV6-1,TRBJ2-3,ASSEPIRGPDTQY
TRBV24-1,TRBJ1-4,ATSTGQVDEKLF
TRBV28,TRBJ2-3,ASRPRDVGSQY
TRBV12-3/TRBV12-4,TRBJ1-5,ASSLNRVQPQH
TRBV3-1,TRBJ2-7,ASSRTVLSEQY
TRBV3-1,TRBJ2-7,ASSRPGADLSYEQY
TRBV9,TRBJ2-1,ASSVRAGSSYNEQF
TRBV12-3/TRBV12-4,TRBJ2-2,ASSPTRGGELF
TRBV12-3/TRBV12-4,TRBJ2-7,ASNPGSKRYEQY
TRBV12-3/TRBV12-4,TRBJ2-7,ANGLADSYEQY
TRBV6-1,TRBJ1-4,ASRREGGGGKLF
TRBV9,TRBJ2-5,ASSVSGTSGGETQY
TRBV7-2,TRBJ2-3,ASTPRTGFTDTQY